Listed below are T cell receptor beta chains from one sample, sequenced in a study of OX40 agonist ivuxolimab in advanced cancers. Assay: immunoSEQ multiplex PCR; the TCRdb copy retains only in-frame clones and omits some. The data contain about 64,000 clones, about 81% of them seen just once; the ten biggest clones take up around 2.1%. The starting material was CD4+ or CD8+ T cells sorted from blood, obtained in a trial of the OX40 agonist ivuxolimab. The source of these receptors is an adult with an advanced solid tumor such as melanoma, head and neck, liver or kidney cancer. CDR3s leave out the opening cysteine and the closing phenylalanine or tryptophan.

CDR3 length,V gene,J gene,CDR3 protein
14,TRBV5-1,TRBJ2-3,ASSPGLAGNTDTQY
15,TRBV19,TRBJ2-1,ASNWRAGGSVSQEQF
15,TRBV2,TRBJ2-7,ASGIYRGRSRAYEQY
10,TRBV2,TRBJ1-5,ASTGDNQPQH
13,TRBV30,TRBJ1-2,AWTTRQNSNYGYT
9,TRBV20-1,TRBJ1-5,SARRGQPQH
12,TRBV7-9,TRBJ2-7,ASMSEGIAGEQY
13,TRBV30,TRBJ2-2,AWSVRSVNTGELF
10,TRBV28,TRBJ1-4,ASSSINEKLF
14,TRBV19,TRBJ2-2,ASSIDQGALPGELF
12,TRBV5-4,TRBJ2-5,ASSSTGYQETQY
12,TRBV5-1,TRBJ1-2,ASSDDGFGYGYT